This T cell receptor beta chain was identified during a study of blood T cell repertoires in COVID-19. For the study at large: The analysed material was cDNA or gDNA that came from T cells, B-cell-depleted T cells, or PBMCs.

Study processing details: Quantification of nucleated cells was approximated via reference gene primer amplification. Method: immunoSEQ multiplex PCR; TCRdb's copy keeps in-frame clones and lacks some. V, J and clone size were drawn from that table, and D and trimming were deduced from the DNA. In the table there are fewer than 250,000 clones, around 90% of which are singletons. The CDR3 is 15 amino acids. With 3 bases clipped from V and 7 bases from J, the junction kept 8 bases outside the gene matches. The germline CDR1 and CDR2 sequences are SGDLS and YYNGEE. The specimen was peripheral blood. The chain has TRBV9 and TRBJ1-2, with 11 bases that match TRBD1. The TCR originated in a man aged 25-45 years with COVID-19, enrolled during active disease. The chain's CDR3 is CASSARGQGATGYTF. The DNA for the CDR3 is TGTGCCAGCAGCGCTCGTGGACAGGGGGCTACTGGCTACACCTTC.